The TCR beta chain under discussion was sequenced for a study of CD8+CD57+ T cells in acquired aplastic anemia. In the study overall: Recorded DNA amounts for sorted CD4+ and CD8+ cells had an average of 3.2 ug.

The patients chosen for sequencing had shown expansion of CD8+CD57+ cells (detected by flow cytometry). There was no therapy given to any patient before the blood sampling took place. Using genomic DNA as the template, TCR beta VDJ and CDR3 profiling was carried out. TCRdb itself ran the reads through MiXCR, one entry per CDR3 protein. The sample has some 180,000 distinct CDR3 sequences; roughly 50% are singletons. The receptor was derived from a human donor with aplastic anemia. The sequencing sample was made of sorted CD4+, CD8+, or CD8+CD57+ T cells (not recorded which) from PBMCs.

This chain's CDR3 is CASSPYPGQGVRYTF. In DNA, the CDR3 is TGTGCCAGCAGCCCGTACCCGGGACAGGGCGTGCGCTACACCTTC. The chain combines TRBV7-3 with TRBJ1-2; 9 nucleotides line up with TRBD1. V was pared by 5 bases and J by 9 bases, with 13 bases of the junction left unmatched. CDR1 and CDR2 (germline): SGHTA, FQGTGA. The CDR3 length is 15 residues.